Listed here are 27 T cell receptor beta chains from one sample, sequenced in a study of blood T cell repertoires in COVID-19. This table comes from immunoSEQ multiplex PCR, and its TCRdb copy is limited to in-frame clones, with some not included. The repertoire holds 55,000 to 80,000 clones, with 65% to 75% as singletons. Sequencing was done on a sample of peripheral blood. These receptors came from a woman of 80 years or more with acute or convalescent COVID-19.

This clone turned up a few times. The genes are TRBV5-4 and TRBJ2-7; TRBD2 is a possible D gene (6 bases). The CDR3 runs to 14 residues. The V gene lost 6 bases and the J gene lost 3 bases, with 16 bases spanning the gap. Germline assignment: CDR1 SGHNT and CDR2 YYREEE (reference sequence). The CDR3 DNA reads TGTGCCAGCACCTACGGGACTTCTTACTACGAGCAGTACTTC. This codes for CASTYGTSYYEQYF.

The CDR3 sequence is CASSVRTGLGGSTEAFF. CDR3 DNA: TGTGCCAGCAGCGTTAGGACAGGGCTCGGGGGTAGTACTGAAGCTTTCTTT. The chain carries TRBV7-3 and TRBJ1-1; 8 bases map to TRBD1. The CDR3 extends over 17 amino acids. The V and J ends lost 5 bases and 5 bases, in that order; junction bases with no gene match: 16. Germline V gene sequence: CDR1 SGHTA, CDR2 FQGTGA.

This clone was observed at least ten times. This rearrangement joins TRBV19 to TRBJ2-7, with D maybe TRBD1 (5 bases). Germline V lookup: CDR1 LNHDA, CDR2 SQIVND (reference sequence). Deletions cut 5 bases from V and 5 bases from J, with 10 bases between. The CDR3 sequence is 12 residues long. In DNA, the CDR3 is TGTGCCAGTAGTGTCACAGGTCACGAGCAGTACTTC. Amino acids: CASSVTGHEQYF.

This sequence joins TRBV7-2 and TRBJ1-1, with D perhaps TRBD1 (5 bases). Trimming left V 5 bases short and J 2 bases short, with 9 bases between. The germline CDR1 and CDR2 sequences are SGHTA and FQGNSA. This CDR3 region has 13 residues. The CDR3 bases are TGTGCCAGCAGCCCCGGACAAAACACTGAAGCTTTCTTT. Its translation is CASSPGQNTEAFF.

The chain carries TRBV5-1 and TRBJ2-1; the D gene is possibly TRBD2 (6 bases). This CDR3 has 15 amino acids. Germline V gene lookup returns CDR1 SGHRS and CDR2 YFSETQ. The V and J ends lost 4 bases and 4 bases respectively, with 15 bases between them. CDR3 loop: CASSPGLPLYNEQFF. The DNA for the CDR3 is TGCGCCAGCAGCCCGGGACTCCCCCTTTACAATGAGCAGTTCTTC.

The CDR3 here is CASSQDVGGGYGYTF. The CDR3 nucleotides are TGTGCCAGCAGCCAAGATGTTGGGGGCGGGTATGGCTACACCTTC. The V gene is TRBV3-1 (or the pseudogene TRBV3-2), the J gene TRBJ1-2; D is possibly TRBD1 (6 bases). CDR3 length equals 15 residues. Between the trimmed V and J ends, which lost 0 bases and 5 bases, there was a span of 13 bases. CDR1 is LGHDT, CDR2 YNNKEL, per germline (reference sequence).

The chain combines TRBV5-1 with TRBJ2-5; D perhaps matches TRBD2 (6 bases). V was clipped by 2 bases and J by 5 bases, with 16 bases between them. Per the germline V gene, CDR1 is SGHRS and CDR2 is YFSETQ. This CDR3 is built from 15 residues. The CDR3 nucleotides are TGCGCCAGCAGCTTTTCGCGGGGAATTTGGGAGACCCAGTACTTC. This codes for CASSFSRGIWETQYF.

CDR3 coding DNA: TGCAGCGTCGGAGCGAGCGGGAGGGCGGGGGAGACCCAGTACTTC. Protein sequence: CSVGASGRAGETQYF. The chain employs TRBV29-1 and TRBJ2-5, with 10 nucleotides matching TRBD2. J was trimmed by 5 bases and V by 6 bases; bases with no gene match: 12. The CDR3 loop spans 15 amino acids. The germline gives CDR1 SQVTM, CDR2 ANQGSEA.

This chain links TRBV2 with TRBJ1-2; TRBD1 is a possible D gene (6 bases). From germline, CDR1 is SNHLY and CDR2 FYNNEI. The CDR3 has 14 amino acids. V lost 5 bases, J lost 4 bases, and 14 bases lay in between. Here the CDR3 reads CASSSGQTTYGYTF. The CDR3 DNA is TGTGCCAGCAGTTCCGGACAGACAACCTATGGCTACACCTTC.

The chain employs TRBV6-1 and TRBJ1-5; D is possibly TRBD1 (5 bases). CDR1 and CDR2 (germline): MNHNS, SASEGT. The CDR3 is made up of 14 amino acids. V was clipped by 3 bases and J by 2 bases, with 8 bases between them. As DNA, the CDR3 is TGTGCCAGCAGTGACAGACAGCGCAATCAGCCCCAGCATTTT. The encoded protein is CASSDRQRNQPQHF.

The CDR3 region has the DNA TGTGCCAGCACAAAGGCGGGAGCCGCGCAGTTCTTC. This codes for CASTKAGAAQFF. The J gene is TRBJ2-1, the V gene TRBV6-5; 7 positions match TRBD2. V dropped 7 bases and J dropped 12; count of bases not matched to a gene: 9. CDR1 is MNHEY and CDR2 is SVGAGI in the germline V gene. This CDR3 comprises 12 residues.

The chain has TRBV6-2 or TRBV6-3 and TRBJ2-5; D is possibly TRBD2 (6 bases). Germline lookup yields CDR1 MNHEY and CDR2 SVGEGT. The CDR3 consists of 14 residues. The V end lost 5 bases, the J end lost 5 bases, and 15 bases lay between the germline ends. The CDR3 is CASSPLDGGETQYF. The CDR3 DNA is TGTGCCAGCAGTCCACTGGATGGGGGGGAGACCCAGTACTTC.

V usage is TRBV19 and J usage is TRBJ2-3, with D possibly TRBD1 on 5 matching bases. This CDR3 spans 13 amino acids. Germline CDR1 is LNHDA and CDR2 is SQIVND (reference sequence). Trimming cost V 7 bases and J 4 bases, with 12 bases left between them. CDR3 in DNA: TGTGCCAGTACCCAAGGGGTCCCAGATACGCAGTATTTT. It is translated as CASTQGVPDTQYF.

The V gene is TRBV19, the J gene TRBJ1-5; 11 bases are shared with TRBD1. The CDR3 extends over 19 amino acids. CDR1 LNHDA and CDR2 SQIVND come from the germline V gene (reference sequence). Losses at the gene ends were 6 bases for V and 3 bases for J; bases not matched to a gene: 16. The CDR3 DNA sequence: TGTGCCAGTAGGGGTGCTCCGGGACAGGGGGTCAAAATCAATCAGCCCCAGCATTTT. Amino acids: CASRGAPGQGVKINQPQHF.

V is TRBV28 and J is TRBJ2-2; 10 nucleotides align to TRBD2. V was clipped by 4 bases and J by 0 bases; unmatched bases: 2. Germline V gene data show CDR1 as MDHEN and CDR2 as SYDVKM. The CDR3 spans 16 residues. CDR3 sequence (DNA): TGTGCCAGCAGTTACCTAGCGGGGGCGAACACCGGGGAGCTGTTTTTT. Amino acid sequence: CASSYLAGANTGELFF.

V is TRBV15 and J is TRBJ2-7; 9 positions match TRBD2. The CDR3 consists of 15 residues. CDR1 and CDR2 from the germline V gene are LNHNV and YYDKDF (reference sequence). Trimming cost V 5 bases and J 4 bases; bases outside gene matches: 9. The CDR3 coding sequence is TGTGCCACCAGCCGCGGGAGACTAGCGGCTTACGAGCAGTACTTC. Amino acid sequence: CATSRGRLAAYEQYF. Full variable domain (outside the CDR3, taken from reference TRBV15 and TRBJ2-7): DAMVIQNPRYQVTQFGKPVTLSCSQTLNHNVMYWYQQKSSQAPKLLFHYYDKDFNNEADTPDNFQSRRPNTSFCFLDIRSPGLGDTAMYLCATSRGRLAAYEQYFGPGTRLTVT.

The V gene is TRBV7-2, the J gene TRBJ2-6; D unresolved. Germline assignment: CDR1 SGHTA and CDR2 FQGNSA. This CDR3 contains 16 residues. V was pared by 4 bases and J by 0 bases, with 10 bases between. CDR3 DNA: TGTGCCAGCAGCTCGAACCCGGGCTCTGGGGCCAACGTCCTGACTTTC. This encodes CASSSNPGSGANVLTF. Variable domain in full (rest from reference TRBV7-2 and TRBJ2-6): GAGVSQSPSNKVTEKGKDVELRCDPISGHTALYWYRQSLGQGLEFLIYFQGNSAPDKSGLPSDRFSAERTGGSVSTLTIQRTQQEDSAVYLCASSSNPGSGANVLTFGAGSRLTVL.

V and J are TRBV4-2 and TRBJ1-5; D might be TRBD1 (6 bases). The germline V gene has CDR1 LGHNA and CDR2 YNFKEQ. Trimming cost V 1 base and J 6 bases, with 10 bases left between them. CDR3 length equals 14 residues. As DNA, the CDR3 is TGTGCCAGCAGCCAAGGCGGGGGGCGTCAGCCCCAGCATTTT. Amino acids: CASSQGGGRQPQHF.

This clone turned up a few times. The chain combines TRBV5-1 with TRBJ1-2, with D perhaps matching TRBD1 (5 bases). The length of the CDR3 is 14 residues. Germline V CDR1 and CDR2: SGHRS, YFSETQ. V lost 0 bases and J lost 5, with 11 bases in between. The CDR3 coding sequence is TGCGCCAGCAGCTTGGATCCTGGGGCTTATGGCTACACCTTC. This gives the protein CASSLDPGAYGYTF.

About this clone: One end of the junction varies from germline; a read error may be responsible. The chain recombines TRBV7-7 with TRBJ2-2, with a possible D match to TRBD2 (6 bases). This CDR3 spans 15 amino acids. Germline-derived CDR1 and CDR2 are SSHAT and FNYEAQ (reference sequence). The CDR3 DNA sequence: TGTGCTAGCAGCTTTGAGGGAGGAACCACCGGGGAGCTGTTTTTT. It encodes CASSFEGGTTGELFF.

V is TRBV11-1 and J is TRBJ2-1, with 12 positions matching TRBD2. V dropped 0 bases and J dropped 8; count of bases not matched to a gene: 2. Germline V gene sequence: CDR1 SGHAT, CDR2 FQDESV (reference sequence). The CDR3 covers 15 residues. CDR3 nucleotide sequence: TGTGCCAGCAGCTTAGCGCGACTAGCGGGAGATGAGCAGTTCTTC. Its protein product is CASSLARLAGDEQFF.

This clone appeared a few times. V and J are TRBV6-6 and TRBJ2-5, with 12 bases matching TRBD1. Per germline, CDR1 MNHNY and CDR2 SVGAGI (reference sequence). The CDR3 extends over 17 amino acids. The V segment lost 5 bases and the J segment 2 bases; nucleotides outside the gene matches: 9. The CDR3 reads CASSQTGTGGQQETQYF. The CDR3 region has the DNA TGTGCCAGCAGTCAGACCGGGACAGGGGGCCAACAAGAGACCCAGTACTTC.

The chain links TRBV4-1 to TRBJ2-7, with TRBD2 matching over 10 bases. V was clipped by 0 bases and J by 5 bases; unmatched bases: 13. Germline CDR1 MGHRA, CDR2 YSYEKL. The CDR3 extends over 18 amino acids. In DNA form, the CDR3 reads TGCGCCAGCAGCCAAGATCTAGCGGGAGTCTCCCGGGTTAACGAGCAGTACTTC. Encoded protein: CASSQDLAGVSRVNEQYF.

This clone was observed a single time. The chain recombines TRBV18 with TRBJ2-2; 12 nucleotides match TRBD2. J gave up 4 bases and V 6 bases, and 12 bases lay outside the gene matches. Germline V lookup: CDR1 KGHSH, CDR2 LQKENI. This CDR3 is built from 18 residues. The chain's CDR3 is CASSTRLAGDIPTGELFF. CDR3 coding DNA: TGTGCCAGCTCGACAAGACTAGCGGGAGACATACCCACCGGGGAGCTGTTTTTT.

The gene calls are TRBV29-1 and TRBJ2-5; TRBD1 might be the D (7 bases). In germline, CDR1 is SQVTM, CDR2 ANQGSEA. V was shortened by 4 bases and J by 4 bases, with 16 bases between the two germline ends. The length of the CDR3 is 14 residues. CDR3 sequence (DNA): TGCAGCGTTGCCGGTGGAGGGGGCGGAGAGACCCAGTACTTC. This encodes CSVAGGGGGETQYF.

The V gene is TRBV5-4, the J gene TRBJ2-3; 10 positions agree with TRBD2. Germline V lookup: CDR1 SGHNT, CDR2 YYREEE (reference sequence). The CDR3 sequence is 16 residues long. The V gene end was trimmed by 1 base and the J gene end by 4 bases; junction bases not matched to a gene: 6. The CDR3 sequence: CASSLILTSGSDTQYF. Written as DNA, the CDR3 is TGTGCCAGCAGCTTGATTCTGACTAGCGGGTCAGATACGCAGTATTTT.

CDR3 sequence: CASSIGPGQGVPNEKLFF. In DNA form, the CDR3 reads TGTGCCAGTAGTATAGGACCGGGACAGGGGGTGCCAAATGAAAAACTGTTTTTT. This rearrangement joins TRBV19 to TRBJ1-4, with 11 bases identical to TRBD1. This CDR3 is built from 18 residues. The V gene end was trimmed by 1 base and the J gene end by 5 bases; junction bases not matched to a gene: 9. Germline loops: CDR1 LNHDA, CDR2 SQIVND (reference sequence).